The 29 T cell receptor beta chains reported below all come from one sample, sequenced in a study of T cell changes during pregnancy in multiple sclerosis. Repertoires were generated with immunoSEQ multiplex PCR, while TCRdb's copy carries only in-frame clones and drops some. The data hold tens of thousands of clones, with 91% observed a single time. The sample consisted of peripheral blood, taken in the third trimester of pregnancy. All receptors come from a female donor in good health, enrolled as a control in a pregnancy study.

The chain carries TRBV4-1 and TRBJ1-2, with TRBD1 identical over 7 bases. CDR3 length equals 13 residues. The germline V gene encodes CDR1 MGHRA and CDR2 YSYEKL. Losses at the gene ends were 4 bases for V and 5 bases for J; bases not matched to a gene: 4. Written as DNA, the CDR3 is TGCGCCAGCAGCCGACAGGGCTCATATGGCTACACCTTC. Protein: CASSRQGSYGYTF.

The CDR3 DNA sequence: TGTGCCAGCAGCGATGAGCAGGCAATACGGAATCAGCCCCAGCATTTT. Its protein product is CASSDEQAIRNQPQHF. This sequence joins TRBV7-8 and TRBJ1-5; D call uncertain. The CDR3 loop spans 16 amino acids. Germline lookup yields CDR1 SGHVS and CDR2 FQNEAQ. Trimming cost V 5 bases and J 4 bases, with 18 bases left between them.

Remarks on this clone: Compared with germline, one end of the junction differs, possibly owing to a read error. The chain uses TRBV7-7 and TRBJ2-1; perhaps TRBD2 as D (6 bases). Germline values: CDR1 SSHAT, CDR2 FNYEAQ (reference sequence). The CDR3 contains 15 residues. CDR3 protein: CASSSSPNGGNEQFF. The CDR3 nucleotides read TGTGCTAGCAGCTCCTCTCCGAATGGAGGGAATGAGCAGTTCTTC.

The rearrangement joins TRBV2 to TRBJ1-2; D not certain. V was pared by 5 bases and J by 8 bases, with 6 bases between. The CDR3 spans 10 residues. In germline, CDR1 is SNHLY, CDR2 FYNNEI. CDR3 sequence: CASSPPGYTF. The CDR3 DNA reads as TGTGCCAGCAGTCCTCCGGGCTACACCTTC.

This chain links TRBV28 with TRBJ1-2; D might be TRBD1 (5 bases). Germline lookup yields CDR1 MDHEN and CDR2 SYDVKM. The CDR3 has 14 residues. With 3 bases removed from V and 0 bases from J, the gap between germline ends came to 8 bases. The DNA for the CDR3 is TGTGCCAGCAGTTTTGGGGGGGCTAACTATGGCTACACCTTC. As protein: CASSFGGANYGYTF.

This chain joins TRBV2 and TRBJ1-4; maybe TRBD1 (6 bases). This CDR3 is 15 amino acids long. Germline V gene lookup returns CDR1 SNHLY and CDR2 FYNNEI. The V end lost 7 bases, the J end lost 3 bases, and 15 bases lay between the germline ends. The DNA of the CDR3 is TGTGCCAGCAAAAAACAGGGCGGCGCTAATGAAAAACTGTTTTTT. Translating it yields CASKKQGGANEKLFF.

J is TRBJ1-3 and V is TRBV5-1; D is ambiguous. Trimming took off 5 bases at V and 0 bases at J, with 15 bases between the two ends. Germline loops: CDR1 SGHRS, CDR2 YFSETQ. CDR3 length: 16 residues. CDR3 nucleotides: TGCGCCAGCAGTTTGCCCCCCACGGGCTCTGGAAACACCATATATTTT. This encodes CASSLPPTGSGNTIYF.

CDR3 region: CASSQAGTGSYEQYF. CDR3 DNA: TGTGCCAGCAGCCAGGCCGGGACAGGGTCCTACGAGCAGTACTTC. V and J are TRBV4-2 and TRBJ2-7; TRBD1 aligns across 9 bases. The CDR3 length is 15 residues. V was pared by 3 bases and J by 1 base, with 4 bases of the junction left unmatched. Germline V CDR1 and CDR2: LGHNA, YNFKEQ.

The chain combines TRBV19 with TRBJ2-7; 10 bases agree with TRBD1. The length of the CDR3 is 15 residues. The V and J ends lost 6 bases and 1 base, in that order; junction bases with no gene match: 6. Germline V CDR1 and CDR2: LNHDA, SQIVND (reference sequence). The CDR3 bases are TGTGCCAGTAGCCGCGACAGGGGGCCTTCCTACGAGCAGTACTTC. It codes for CASSRDRGPSYEQYF.

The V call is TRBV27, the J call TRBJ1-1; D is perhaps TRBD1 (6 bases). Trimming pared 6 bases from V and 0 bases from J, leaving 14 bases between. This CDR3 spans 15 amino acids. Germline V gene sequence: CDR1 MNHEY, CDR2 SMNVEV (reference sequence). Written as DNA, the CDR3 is TGTGCCAGCAGCCTACAGGGAAACATGAACACTGAAGCTTTCTTT. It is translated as CASSLQGNMNTEAFF.

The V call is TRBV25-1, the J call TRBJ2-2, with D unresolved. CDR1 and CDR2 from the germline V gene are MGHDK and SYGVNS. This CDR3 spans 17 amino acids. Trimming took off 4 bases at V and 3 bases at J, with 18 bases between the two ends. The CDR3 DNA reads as TGTGCCAGCAGTGGAGCCGTAATATCACTGGACACCGGGGAGCTGTTTTTT. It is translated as CASSGAVISLDTGELFF. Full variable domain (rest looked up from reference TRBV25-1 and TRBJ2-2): EADIYQTPRYLVIGTGKKITLECSQTMGHDKMYWYQQDPGMELHLIHYSYGVNSTEKGDLSSESTVSRIRTEHFPLTLESARPSHTSQYLCASSGAVISLDTGELFFGEGSRLTVL.

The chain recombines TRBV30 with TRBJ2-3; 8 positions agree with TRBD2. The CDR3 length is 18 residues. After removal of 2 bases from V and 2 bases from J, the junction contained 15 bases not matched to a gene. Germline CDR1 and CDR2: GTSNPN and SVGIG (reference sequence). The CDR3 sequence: CAWSLQGGTRLFTDTQYF. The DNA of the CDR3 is TGTGCCTGGAGTCTCCAAGGCGGGACTAGGCTTTTCACAGATACGCAGTATTTT.

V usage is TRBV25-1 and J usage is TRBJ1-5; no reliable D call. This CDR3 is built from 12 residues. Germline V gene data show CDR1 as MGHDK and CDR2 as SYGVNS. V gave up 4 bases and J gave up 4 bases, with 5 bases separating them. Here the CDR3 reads CASSAPNQPQHF. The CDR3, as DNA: TGTGCCAGCAGTGCCCCGAATCAGCCCCAGCATTTT.

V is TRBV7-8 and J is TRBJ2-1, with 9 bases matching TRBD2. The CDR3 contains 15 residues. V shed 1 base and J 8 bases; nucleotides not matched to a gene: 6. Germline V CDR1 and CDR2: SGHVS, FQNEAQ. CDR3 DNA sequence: TGTGCCAGCAGCTTAGATCCGCGGGGGGGCCATGAGCAGTTCTTC. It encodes CASSLDPRGGHEQFF.

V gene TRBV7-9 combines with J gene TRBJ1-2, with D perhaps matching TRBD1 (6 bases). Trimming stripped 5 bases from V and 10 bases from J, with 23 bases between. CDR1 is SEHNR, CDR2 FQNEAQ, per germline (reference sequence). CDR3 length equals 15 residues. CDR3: CASSPSLGGALYYTF. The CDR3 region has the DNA TGTGCCAGCAGCCCGTCCTTGGGGGGGGCGTTGTACTACACCTTC.

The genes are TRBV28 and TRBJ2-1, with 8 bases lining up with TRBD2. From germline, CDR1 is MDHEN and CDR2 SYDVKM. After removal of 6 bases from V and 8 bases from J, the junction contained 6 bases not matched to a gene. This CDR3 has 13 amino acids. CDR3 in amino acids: CASRTSGRDEQFF. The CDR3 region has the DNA TGTGCCAGCAGAACTAGCGGTAGGGATGAGCAGTTCTTC.

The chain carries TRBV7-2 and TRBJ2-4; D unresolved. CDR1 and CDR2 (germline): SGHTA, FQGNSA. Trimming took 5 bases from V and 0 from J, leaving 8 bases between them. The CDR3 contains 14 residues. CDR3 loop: CASSQPGAKNIQYF. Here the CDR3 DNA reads TGTGCCAGCAGCCAACCGGGAGCCAAAAACATTCAGTACTTC.

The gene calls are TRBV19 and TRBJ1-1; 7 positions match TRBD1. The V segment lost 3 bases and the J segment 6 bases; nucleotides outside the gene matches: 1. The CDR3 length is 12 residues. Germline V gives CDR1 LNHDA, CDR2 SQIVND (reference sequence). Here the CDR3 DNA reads TGTGCCAGTAGTATCGACAGGGCTGAAGCTTTCTTT. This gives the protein CASSIDRAEAFF.

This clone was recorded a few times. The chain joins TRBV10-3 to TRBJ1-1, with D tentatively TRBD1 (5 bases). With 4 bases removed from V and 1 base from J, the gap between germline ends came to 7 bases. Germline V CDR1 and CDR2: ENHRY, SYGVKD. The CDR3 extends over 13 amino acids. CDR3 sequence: CAISGQRNTEAFF. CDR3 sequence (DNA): TGTGCCATCAGTGGACAGAGGAACACTGAAGCTTTCTTT.

CDR3 protein: CASSDRLVGEQFF. The CDR3 region has the DNA TGTGCCAGCAGTGACCGACTAGTAGGCGAGCAGTTCTTC. The chain recombines TRBV6-4 with TRBJ2-1, with D possibly being TRBD2 (6 bases). This CDR3 contains 13 residues. The germline V gene has CDR1 MRHNA and CDR2 SNTAGT. V was shortened by 2 bases and J by 10 bases, with 12 bases between the two germline ends.

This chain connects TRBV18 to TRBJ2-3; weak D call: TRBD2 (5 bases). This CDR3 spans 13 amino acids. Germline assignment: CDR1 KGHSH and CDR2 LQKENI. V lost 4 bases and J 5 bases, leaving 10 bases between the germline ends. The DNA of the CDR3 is TGTGCCAGCTCACAAGGACTGAGAGATACGCAGTATTTT. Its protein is CASSQGLRDTQYF.

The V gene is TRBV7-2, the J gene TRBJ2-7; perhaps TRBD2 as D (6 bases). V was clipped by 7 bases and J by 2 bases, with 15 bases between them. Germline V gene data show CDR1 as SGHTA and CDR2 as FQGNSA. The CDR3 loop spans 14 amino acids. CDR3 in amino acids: CASTRGSGTYEQYF. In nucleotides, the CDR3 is TGTGCCAGCACCCGGGGTAGCGGTACCTACGAGCAGTACTTC. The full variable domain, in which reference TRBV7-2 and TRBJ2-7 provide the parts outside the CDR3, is GAGVSQSPSNKVTEKGKDVELRCDPISGHTALYWYRQSLGQGLEFLIYFQGNSAPDKSGLPSDRFSAERTGGSVSTLTIQRTQQEDSAVYLCASTRGSGTYEQYFGPGTRLTVT.

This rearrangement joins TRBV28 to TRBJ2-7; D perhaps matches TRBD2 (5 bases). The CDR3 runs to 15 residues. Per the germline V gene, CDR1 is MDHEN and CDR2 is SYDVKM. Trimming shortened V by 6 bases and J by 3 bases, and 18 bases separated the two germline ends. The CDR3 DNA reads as TGTGCCAGCAGCCCGGGAAGCTTAGTAGTCTACGAGCAGTACTTC. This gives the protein CASSPGSLVVYEQYF.

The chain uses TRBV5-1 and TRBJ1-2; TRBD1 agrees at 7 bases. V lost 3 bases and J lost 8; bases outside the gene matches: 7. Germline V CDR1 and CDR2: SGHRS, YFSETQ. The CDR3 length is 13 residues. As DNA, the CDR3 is TGCGCCAGCAGCTCGGACAGGATAGAAGGCTACACCTTC. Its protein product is CASSSDRIEGYTF. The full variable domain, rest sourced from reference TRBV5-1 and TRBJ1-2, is KAGVTQTPRYLIKTRGQQVTLSCSPISGHRSVSWYQQTPGQGLQFLFEYFSETQRNKGNFPGRFSGRQFSNSRSEMNVSTLELGDSALYLCASSSDRIEGYTFGSGTRLTVV.

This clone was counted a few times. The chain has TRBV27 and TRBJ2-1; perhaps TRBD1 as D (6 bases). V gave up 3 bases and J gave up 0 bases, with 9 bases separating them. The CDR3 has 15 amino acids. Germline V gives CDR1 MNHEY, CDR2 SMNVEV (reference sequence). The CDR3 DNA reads TGTGCCAGCAGTTTGGACAGTTACTCCTACAATGAGCAGTTCTTC. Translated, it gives CASSLDSYSYNEQFF.

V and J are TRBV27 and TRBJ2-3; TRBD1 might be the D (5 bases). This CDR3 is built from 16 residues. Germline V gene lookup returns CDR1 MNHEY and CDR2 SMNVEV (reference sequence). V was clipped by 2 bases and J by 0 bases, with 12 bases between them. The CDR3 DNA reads TGTGCCAGCAGTTTACGAGGACACCTTAGCACAGATACGCAGTATTTT. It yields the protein CASSLRGHLSTDTQYF.

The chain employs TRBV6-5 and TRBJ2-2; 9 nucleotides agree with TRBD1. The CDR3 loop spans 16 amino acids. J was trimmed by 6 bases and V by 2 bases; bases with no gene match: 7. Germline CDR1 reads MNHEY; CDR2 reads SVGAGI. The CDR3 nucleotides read TGTGCCAGCAGTTACCCGAGGACAGGGGAAGCCGGGGAGCTGTTTTTT. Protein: CASSYPRTGEAGELFF.

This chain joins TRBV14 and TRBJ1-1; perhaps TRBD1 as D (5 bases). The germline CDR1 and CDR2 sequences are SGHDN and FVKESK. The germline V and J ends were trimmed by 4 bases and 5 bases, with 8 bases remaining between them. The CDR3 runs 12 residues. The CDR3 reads CASSPKGTEAFF. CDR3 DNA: TGTGCCAGCAGCCCGAAGGGGACTGAAGCTTTCTTT.

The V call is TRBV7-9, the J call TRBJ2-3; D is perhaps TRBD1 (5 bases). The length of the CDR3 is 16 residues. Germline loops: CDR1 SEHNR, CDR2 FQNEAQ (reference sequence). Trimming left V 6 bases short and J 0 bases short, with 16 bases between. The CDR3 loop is CASRHTQGRSTDTQYF. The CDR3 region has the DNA TGTGCCAGCAGACATACGCAGGGCAGGAGCACAGATACGCAGTATTTT.